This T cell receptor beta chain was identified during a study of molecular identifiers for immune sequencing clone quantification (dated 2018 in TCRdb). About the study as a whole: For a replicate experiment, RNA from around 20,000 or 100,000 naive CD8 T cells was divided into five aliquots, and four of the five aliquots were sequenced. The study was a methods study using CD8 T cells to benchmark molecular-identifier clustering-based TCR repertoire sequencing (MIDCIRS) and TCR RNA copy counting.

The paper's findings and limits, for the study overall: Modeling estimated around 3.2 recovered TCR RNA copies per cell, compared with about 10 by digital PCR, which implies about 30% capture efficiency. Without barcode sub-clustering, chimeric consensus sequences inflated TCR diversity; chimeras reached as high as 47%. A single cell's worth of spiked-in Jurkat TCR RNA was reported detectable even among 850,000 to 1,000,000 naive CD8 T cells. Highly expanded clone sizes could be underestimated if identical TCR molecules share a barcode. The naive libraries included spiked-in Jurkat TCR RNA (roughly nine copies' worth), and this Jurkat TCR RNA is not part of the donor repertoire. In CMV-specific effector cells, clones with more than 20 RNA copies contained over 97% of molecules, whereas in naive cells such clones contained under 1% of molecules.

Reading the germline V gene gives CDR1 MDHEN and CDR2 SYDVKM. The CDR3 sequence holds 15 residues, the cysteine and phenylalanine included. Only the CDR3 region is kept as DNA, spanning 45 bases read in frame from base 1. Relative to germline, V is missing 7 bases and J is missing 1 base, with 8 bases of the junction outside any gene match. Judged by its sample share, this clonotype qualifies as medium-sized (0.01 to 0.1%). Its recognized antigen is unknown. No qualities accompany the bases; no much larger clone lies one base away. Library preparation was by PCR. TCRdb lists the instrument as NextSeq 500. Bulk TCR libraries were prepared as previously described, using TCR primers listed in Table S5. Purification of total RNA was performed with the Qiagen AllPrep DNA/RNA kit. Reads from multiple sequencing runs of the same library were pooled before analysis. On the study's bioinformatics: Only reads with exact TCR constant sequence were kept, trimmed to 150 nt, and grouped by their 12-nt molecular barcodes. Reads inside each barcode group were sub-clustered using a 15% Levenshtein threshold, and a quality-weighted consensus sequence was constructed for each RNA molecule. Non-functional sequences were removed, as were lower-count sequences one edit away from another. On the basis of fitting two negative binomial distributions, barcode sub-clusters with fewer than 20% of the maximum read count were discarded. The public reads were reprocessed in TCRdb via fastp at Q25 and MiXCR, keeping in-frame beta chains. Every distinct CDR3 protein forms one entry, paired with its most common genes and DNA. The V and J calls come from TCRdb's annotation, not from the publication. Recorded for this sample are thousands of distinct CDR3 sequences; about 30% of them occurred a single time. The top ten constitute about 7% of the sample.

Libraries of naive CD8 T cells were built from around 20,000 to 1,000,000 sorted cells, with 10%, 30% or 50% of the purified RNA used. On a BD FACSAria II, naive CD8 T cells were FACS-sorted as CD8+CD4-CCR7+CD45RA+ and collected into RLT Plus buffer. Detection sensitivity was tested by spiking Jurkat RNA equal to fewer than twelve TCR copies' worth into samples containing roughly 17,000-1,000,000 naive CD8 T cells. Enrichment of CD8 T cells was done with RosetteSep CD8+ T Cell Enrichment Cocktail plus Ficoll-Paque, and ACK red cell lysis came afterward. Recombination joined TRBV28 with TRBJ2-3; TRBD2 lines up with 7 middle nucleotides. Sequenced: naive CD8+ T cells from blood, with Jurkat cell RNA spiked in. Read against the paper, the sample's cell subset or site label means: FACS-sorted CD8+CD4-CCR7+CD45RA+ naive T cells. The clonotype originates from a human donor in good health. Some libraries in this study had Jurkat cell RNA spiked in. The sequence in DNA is TGTGCCAGCACCCTGGGAGGGATCGGCACAGATACGCAGTATTTT. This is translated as CASTLGGIGTDTQYF.